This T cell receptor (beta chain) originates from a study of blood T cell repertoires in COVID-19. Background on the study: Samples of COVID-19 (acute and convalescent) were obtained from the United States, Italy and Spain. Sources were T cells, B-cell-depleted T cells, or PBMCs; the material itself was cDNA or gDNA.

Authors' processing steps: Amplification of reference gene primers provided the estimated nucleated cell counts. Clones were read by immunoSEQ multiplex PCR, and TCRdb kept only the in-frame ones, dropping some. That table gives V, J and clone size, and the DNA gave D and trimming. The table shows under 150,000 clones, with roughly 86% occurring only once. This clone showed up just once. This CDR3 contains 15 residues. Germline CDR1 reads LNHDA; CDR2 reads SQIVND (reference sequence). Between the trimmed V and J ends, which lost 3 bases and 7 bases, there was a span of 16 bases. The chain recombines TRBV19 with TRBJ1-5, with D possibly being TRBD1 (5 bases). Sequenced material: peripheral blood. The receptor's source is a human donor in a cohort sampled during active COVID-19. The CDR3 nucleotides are TGTGCCAGTAGTATCGGGGGGGGGAGTAGCCAGCCCCAGCATTTT. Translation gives CASSIGGGSSQPQHF.